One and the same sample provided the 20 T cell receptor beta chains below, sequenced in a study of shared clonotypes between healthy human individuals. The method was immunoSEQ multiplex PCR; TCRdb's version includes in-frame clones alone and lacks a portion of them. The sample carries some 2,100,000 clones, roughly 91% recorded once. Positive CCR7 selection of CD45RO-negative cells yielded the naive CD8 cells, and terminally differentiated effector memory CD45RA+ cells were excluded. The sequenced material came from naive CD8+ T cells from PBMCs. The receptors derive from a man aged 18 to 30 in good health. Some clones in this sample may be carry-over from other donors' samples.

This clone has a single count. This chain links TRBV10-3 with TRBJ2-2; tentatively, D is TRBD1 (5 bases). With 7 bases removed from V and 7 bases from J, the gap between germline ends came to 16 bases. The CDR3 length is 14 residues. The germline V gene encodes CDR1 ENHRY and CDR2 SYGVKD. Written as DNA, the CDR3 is TGTGCCATCATTGCTCAGGGAACGGGCGGGGAGCTGTTTTTT. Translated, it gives CAIIAQGTGGELFF.

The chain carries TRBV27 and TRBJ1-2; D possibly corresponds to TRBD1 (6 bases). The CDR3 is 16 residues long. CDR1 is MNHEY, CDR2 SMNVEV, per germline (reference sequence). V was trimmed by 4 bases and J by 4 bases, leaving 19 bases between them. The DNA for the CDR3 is TGTGCCAGCAGTTCTAACAGGGCCCCTATGGTCTATGGCTACACCTTC. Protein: CASSSNRAPMVYGYTF.

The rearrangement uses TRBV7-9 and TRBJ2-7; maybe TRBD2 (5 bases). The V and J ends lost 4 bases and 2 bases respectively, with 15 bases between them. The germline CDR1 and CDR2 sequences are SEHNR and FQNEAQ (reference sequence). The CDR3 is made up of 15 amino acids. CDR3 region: CASSSPAGIPYEQYF. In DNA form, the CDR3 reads TGTGCCAGCAGCTCTCCAGCCGGGATTCCCTACGAGCAGTACTTC.

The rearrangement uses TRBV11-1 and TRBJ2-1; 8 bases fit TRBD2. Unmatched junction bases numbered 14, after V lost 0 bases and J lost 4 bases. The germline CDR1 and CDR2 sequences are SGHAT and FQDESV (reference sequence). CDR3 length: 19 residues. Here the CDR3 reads CASSLALPSGSSLYNEQFF. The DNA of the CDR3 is TGTGCCAGCAGCTTAGCGCTTCCCAGCGGGAGTTCCCTGTACAATGAGCAGTTCTTC. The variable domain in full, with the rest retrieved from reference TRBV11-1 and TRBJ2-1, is EAEVAQSPRYKITEKSQAVAFWCDPISGHATLYWYRQILGQGPELLVQFQDESVVDDSQLPKDRFSAERLKGVDSTLKIQPAELGDSAMYLCASSLALPSGSSLYNEQFFGPGTRLTVL.

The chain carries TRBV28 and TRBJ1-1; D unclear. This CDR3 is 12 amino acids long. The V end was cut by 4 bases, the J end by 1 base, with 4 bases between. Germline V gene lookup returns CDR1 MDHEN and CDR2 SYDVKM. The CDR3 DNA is TGTGCCAGCAGTTATAAGAACACTGAAGCTTTCTTT. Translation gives CASSYKNTEAFF.

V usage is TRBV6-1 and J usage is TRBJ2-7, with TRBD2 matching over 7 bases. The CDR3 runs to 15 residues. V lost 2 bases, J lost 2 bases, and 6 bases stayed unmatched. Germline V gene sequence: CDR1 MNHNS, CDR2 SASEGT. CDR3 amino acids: CASSEPRDYPYEQYF. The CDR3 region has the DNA TGTGCCAGCAGTGAACCTAGGGACTACCCCTACGAGCAGTACTTC.

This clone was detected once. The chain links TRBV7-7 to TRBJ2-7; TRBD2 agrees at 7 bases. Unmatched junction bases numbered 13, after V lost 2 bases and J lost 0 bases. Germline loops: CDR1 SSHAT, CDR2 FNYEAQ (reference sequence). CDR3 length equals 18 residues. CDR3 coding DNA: TGTGCCAGCAGCTTAAGCCTCAGCCGACTAGCCTGCTCCTACGAGCAGTACTTC. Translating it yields CASSLSLSRLACSYEQYF. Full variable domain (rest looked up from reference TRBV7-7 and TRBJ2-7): GAGVSQSPRYKVTKRGQDVTLRCDPISSHATLYWYQQALGQGPEFLTYFNYEAQPDKSGLPSDRFSAERPEGSISTLTIQRTEQRDSAMYRCASSLSLSRLACSYEQYFGPGTRLTVT.

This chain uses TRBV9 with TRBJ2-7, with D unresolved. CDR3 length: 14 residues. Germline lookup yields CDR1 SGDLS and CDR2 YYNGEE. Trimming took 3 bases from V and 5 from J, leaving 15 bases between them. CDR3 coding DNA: TGTGCCAGCAGCGCGTACCAGGTAGGGAACGAGCAGTACTTC. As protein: CASSAYQVGNEQYF. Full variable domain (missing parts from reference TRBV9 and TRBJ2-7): DSGVTQTPKHLITATGQRVTLRCSPRSGDLSVYWYQQSLDQGLQFLIQYYNGEERAKGNILERFSAQQFPDLHSELNLSSLELGDSALYFCASSAYQVGNEQYFGPGTRLTVT.

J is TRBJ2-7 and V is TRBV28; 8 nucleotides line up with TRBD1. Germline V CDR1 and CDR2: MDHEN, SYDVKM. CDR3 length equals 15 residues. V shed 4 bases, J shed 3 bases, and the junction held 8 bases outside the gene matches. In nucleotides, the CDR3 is TGTGCCAGCAGTTCAAAGACAGGGGTGGTCTACGAGCAGTACTTC. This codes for CASSSKTGVVYEQYF.

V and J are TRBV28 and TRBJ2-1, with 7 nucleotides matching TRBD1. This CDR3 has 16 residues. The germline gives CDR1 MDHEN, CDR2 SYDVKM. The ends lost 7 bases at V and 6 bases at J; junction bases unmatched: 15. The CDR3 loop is CASIAVLRDSFNEQFF. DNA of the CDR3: TGTGCCAGCATCGCTGTTCTCCGGGACAGTTTCAATGAGCAGTTCTTC.

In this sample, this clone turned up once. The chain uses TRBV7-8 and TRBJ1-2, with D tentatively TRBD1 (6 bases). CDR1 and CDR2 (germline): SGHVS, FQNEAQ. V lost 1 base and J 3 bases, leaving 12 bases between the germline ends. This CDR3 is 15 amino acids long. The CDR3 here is CASSLVPGAHYGYTF. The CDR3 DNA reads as TGTGCCAGCAGCTTAGTCCCGGGGGCACACTATGGCTACACCTTC. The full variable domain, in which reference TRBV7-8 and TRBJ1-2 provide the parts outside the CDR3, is GAGVSQSPRYKVAKRGQDVALRCDPISGHVSLFWYQQALGQGPEFLTYFQNEAQLDKSGLPSDRFFAERPEGSVSTLKIQRTQQEDSAVYLCASSLVPGAHYGYTFGSGTRLTVV.

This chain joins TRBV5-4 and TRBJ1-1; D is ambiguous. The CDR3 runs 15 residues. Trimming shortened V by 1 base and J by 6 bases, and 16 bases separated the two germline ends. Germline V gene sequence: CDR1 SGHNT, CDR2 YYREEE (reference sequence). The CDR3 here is CASSLSGVISPEAFF. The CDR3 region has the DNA TGTGCCAGCAGCTTGTCCGGGGTAATCAGCCCTGAAGCTTTCTTT.

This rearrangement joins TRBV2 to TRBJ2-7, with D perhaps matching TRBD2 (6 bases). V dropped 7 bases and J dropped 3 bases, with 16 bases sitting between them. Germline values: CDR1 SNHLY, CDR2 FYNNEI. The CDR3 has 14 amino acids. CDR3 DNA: TGTGCCAGCACCAAAACGGGAGTCATCTACGAGCAGTACTTC. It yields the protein CASTKTGVIYEQYF.

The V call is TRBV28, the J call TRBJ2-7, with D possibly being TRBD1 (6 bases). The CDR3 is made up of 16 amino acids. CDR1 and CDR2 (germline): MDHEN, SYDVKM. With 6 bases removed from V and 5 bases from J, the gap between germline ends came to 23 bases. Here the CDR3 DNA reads TGTGCCAGCAGGTTTAGGCCTCCTAACAGGGAACACGAGCAGTACTTC. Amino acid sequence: CASRFRPPNREHEQYF.

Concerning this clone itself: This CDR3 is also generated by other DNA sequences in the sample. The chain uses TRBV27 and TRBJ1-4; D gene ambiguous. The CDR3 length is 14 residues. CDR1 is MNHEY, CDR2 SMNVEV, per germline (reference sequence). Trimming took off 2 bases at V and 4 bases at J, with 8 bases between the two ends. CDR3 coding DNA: TGTGCCAGCAGTTTACGGGCCAGTAATGAAAAACTGTTTTTT. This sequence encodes CASSLRASNEKLFF.

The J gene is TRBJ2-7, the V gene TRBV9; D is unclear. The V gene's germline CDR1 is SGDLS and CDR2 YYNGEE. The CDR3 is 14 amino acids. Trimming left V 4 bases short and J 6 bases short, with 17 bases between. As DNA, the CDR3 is TGTGCCAGCAGCCCACGAGGATCGTTTGCCGAGCAGTACTTC. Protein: CASSPRGSFAEQYF.

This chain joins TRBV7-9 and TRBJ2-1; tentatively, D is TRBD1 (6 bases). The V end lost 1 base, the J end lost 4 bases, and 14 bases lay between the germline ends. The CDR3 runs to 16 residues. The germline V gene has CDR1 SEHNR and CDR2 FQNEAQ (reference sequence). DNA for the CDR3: TGTGCCAGCAGCTTAGGCGCCGGGACACAATACAATGAGCAGTTCTTC. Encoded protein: CASSLGAGTQYNEQFF.

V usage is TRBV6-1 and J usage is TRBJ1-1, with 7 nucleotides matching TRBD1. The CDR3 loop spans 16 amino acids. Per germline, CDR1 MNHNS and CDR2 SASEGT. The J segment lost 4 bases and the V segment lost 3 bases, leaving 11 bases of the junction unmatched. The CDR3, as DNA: TGTGCCAGCAGTGATTTTTTTGATCACAGGGGCACTGAAGCTTTCTTT. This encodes CASSDFFDHRGTEAFF.

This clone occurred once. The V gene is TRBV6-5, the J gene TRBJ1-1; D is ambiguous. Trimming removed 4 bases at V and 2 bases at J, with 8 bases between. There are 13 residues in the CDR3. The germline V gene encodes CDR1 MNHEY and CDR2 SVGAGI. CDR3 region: CASSWGRNTEAFF. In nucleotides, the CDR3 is TGTGCCAGCAGTTGGGGTAGAAACACTGAAGCTTTCTTT.

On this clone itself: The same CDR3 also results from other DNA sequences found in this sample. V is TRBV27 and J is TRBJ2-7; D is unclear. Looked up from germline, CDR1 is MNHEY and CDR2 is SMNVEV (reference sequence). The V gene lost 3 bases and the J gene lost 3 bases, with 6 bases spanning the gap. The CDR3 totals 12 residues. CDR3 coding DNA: TGTGCCAGCAGTTTCAACGGCTACGAGCAGTACTTC. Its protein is CASSFNGYEQYF.